A single sample is the source of the 31 T cell receptor beta chains below, sequenced in a study of human versus mouse CDR3 diversity and MHC coevolution. Here immunoSEQ multiplex PCR was the method, and the copy in TCRdb shows in-frame clones only, minus some. Of about 81,000 clones listed, around 95% are singletons. The material sequenced was naive CD4+ T cells from blood. Described subset: CD45RO-negative CD62L-positive naive CD4 T cells. The receptors originated from a person aged 30-70 years in good health.

The chain carries TRBV6-5 and TRBJ1-1, with 8 positions matching TRBD1. V was clipped by 2 bases and J by 1 base; unmatched bases: 6. The V gene's germline CDR1 is MNHEY and CDR2 SVGAGI. The CDR3 runs to 16 residues. The chain's CDR3 is CASSYPLGQGNTEAFF. The CDR3 DNA reads as TGTGCCAGCAGTTACCCACTTGGACAGGGGAACACTGAAGCTTTCTTT.

The chain recombines TRBV5-1 with TRBJ1-3, with 7 bases matching TRBD1. V shed 6 bases and J 4 bases; nucleotides not matched to a gene: 7. Per the germline V gene, CDR1 is SGHRS and CDR2 is YFSETQ. The CDR3 extends over 14 amino acids. The CDR3 protein is CASNDRVGGNTIYF. CDR3 coding DNA: TGCGCCAGCAACGACAGGGTAGGCGGAAACACCATATATTTT.

The chain recombines TRBV7-2 with TRBJ1-2; D is undetermined. Germline V gene sequence: CDR1 SGHTA, CDR2 FQGNSA. V lost 0 bases, J lost 4 bases, and 6 bases lay in between. The CDR3 totals 13 residues. Here the CDR3 reads CASSLARSYGYTF. The CDR3 DNA reads TGTGCCAGCAGCTTAGCGCGAAGCTATGGCTACACCTTC.

This chain uses TRBV5-1 with TRBJ2-7; 10 bases are a match to TRBD1. The CDR3 length is 15 residues. The germline CDR1 and CDR2 sequences are SGHRS and YFSETQ. V lost 4 bases, J lost 2 bases, and 6 bases stayed unmatched. DNA of the CDR3: TGCGCCAGCAGCCAGGGACAGGGGATCACCTACGAGCAGTACTTC. Its protein is CASSQGQGITYEQYF.

The chain couples TRBV2 to TRBJ2-1; D may be TRBD1 (6 bases). Germline V gene data show CDR1 as SNHLY and CDR2 as FYNNEI. V lost 7 bases to trimming and J lost 7 bases, with 17 bases between them. The CDR3 consists of 14 residues. The CDR3 DNA is TGTGCCAGCAAGGAAGGGAACAGGGTTAATGAGCAGTTCTTC. Amino acid sequence: CASKEGNRVNEQFF.

This chain connects TRBV11-3 to TRBJ2-7; 9 bases match TRBD1. The V segment lost 1 base and the J segment 5 bases; nucleotides outside the gene matches: 0. Germline V gene lookup returns CDR1 SGHNT and CDR2 YENEEA. The length of the CDR3 is 13 residues. CDR3 DNA: TGTGCCAGCAGCTTAGGGGACAGGGACGAGCAGTACTTC. Translated: CASSLGDRDEQYF.

The chain is built from TRBV19 and TRBJ2-1; D perhaps matches TRBD1 (6 bases). Trimming cost V 4 bases and J 0 bases, with 19 bases left between them. The CDR3 covers 18 residues. Germline values: CDR1 LNHDA, CDR2 SQIVND (reference sequence). The chain's CDR3 is CASSRRGRDFSSYNEQFF. CDR3 DNA sequence: TGTGCCAGTAGTAGAAGGGGGAGAGACTTCAGCTCCTACAATGAGCAGTTCTTC.

The chain has TRBV15 and TRBJ2-1, with TRBD1 identical over 7 bases. The CDR3 totals 15 residues. With 0 bases clipped from V and 4 bases from J, the junction kept 3 bases outside the gene matches. CDR1 LNHNV and CDR2 YYDKDF come from the germline V gene (reference sequence). CDR3 protein: CATSRDLGQYNEQFF. CDR3 nucleotides: TGTGCCACCAGCAGAGATCTGGGACAGTACAATGAGCAGTTCTTC.

CDR3 amino acids: CSARLVYEQYF. CDR3 sequence (DNA): TGCAGTGCTAGACTAGTCTACGAGCAGTACTTC. The V gene is TRBV20-1, the J gene TRBJ2-5, with D unclear. Gene TRBJ2-7 matches the end of the DNA better, so the J call may be wrong. Per the germline V gene, CDR1 is DFQATT and CDR2 is SNEGSKA (reference sequence). The CDR3 totals 11 residues.

The V gene is TRBV6-5, the J gene TRBJ1-1; D gene ambiguous. V gave up 4 bases and J gave up 1 base, with 10 bases separating them. This CDR3 spans 14 amino acids. Germline assignment: CDR1 MNHEY and CDR2 SVGAGI. CDR3 in DNA: TGTGCCAGCAGTTCAAACGCAGGGAACACTGAAGCTTTCTTT. Amino acids: CASSSNAGNTEAFF.

This chain links TRBV7-2 with TRBJ1-1; D is uncertain. V was clipped by 4 bases and J by 5 bases, with 11 bases between them. This CDR3 is 13 amino acids long. CDR1 is SGHTA and CDR2 is FQGNSA in the germline V gene. This CDR3 is CASSSGMGTEAFF. The DNA of the CDR3 is TGTGCCAGCAGCTCGGGAATGGGAACTGAAGCTTTCTTT.

The chain recombines TRBV9 with TRBJ2-3, with 8 bases matching TRBD1. V was pared by 2 bases and J by 4 bases, with 9 bases of the junction left unmatched. Germline assignment: CDR1 SGDLS and CDR2 YYNGEE. The CDR3 sequence is 16 residues long. The CDR3 DNA reads TGTGCCAGCAGCGTCGGGACAGGCGAAAACTCAGATACGCAGTATTTT. This codes for CASSVGTGENSDTQYF.

V and J are TRBV18 and TRBJ2-5; TRBD2 aligns across 9 bases. Germline V lookup: CDR1 KGHSH, CDR2 LQKENI. The CDR3 has 17 amino acids. The V and J ends lost 2 bases and 5 bases, in that order; junction bases with no gene match: 12. The CDR3 DNA sequence: TGTGCCAGCTCACCAGGAATGTCTACTAGCGGGTGGGAGACCCAGTACTTC. It specifies CASSPGMSTSGWETQYF.

The count of this clone is one. This chain connects TRBV19 to TRBJ1-1, with D unclear. The germline V gene encodes CDR1 LNHDA and CDR2 SQIVND (reference sequence). V lost 8 bases and J lost 3, with 10 bases in between. The CDR3 sequence is 12 residues long. The CDR3: CASSNVDTEAFF. CDR3 DNA sequence: TGTGCCAGTTCCAACGTAGACACTGAAGCTTTCTTT.

Remarks on this clone: At one of its ends the junction is not consistent with the germline gene, which may arise from a read error. The chain combines TRBV7-9 with TRBJ2-7, with D maybe TRBD2 (5 bases). This CDR3 is built from 15 residues. The germline CDR1 and CDR2 sequences are SEHNR and FQNEAQ (reference sequence). CDR3 bases: TGTGCCAGCAGCTTAGGATCCTCCCTCCCTAGGGAGCGGTACTTC. Amino acids: CASSLGSSLPRERYF.

This chain links TRBV19 with TRBJ2-7, with 11 nucleotides matching TRBD1. Germline CDR1 and CDR2: LNHDA and SQIVND (reference sequence). CDR3 length equals 14 residues. The V segment lost 8 bases and the J segment 7 bases; nucleotides outside the gene matches: 10. This CDR3 reads CASAAGQGAGEQYF. Here the CDR3 DNA reads TGTGCCAGTGCCGCCGGACAGGGGGCGGGAGAGCAGTACTTC.

The J gene is TRBJ2-1, the V gene TRBV7-8, with 7 bases matching TRBD1. V trimming: 1 base; J trimming: 4 bases; junction bases outside the gene matches: 10. This CDR3 comprises 17 residues. CDR1 is SGHVS and CDR2 is FQNEAQ in the germline V gene. This chain's CDR3 is CASSLGTDRQNYNEQFF. The DNA for the CDR3 is TGTGCCAGCAGCTTAGGGACGGACAGGCAAAATTACAATGAGCAGTTCTTC.

With regard to this clone: One junction end disagrees with the germline gene, perhaps due to a read error. V gene TRBV6-5 combines with J gene TRBJ1-1, with D maybe TRBD1 (6 bases). The CDR3 is made up of 12 amino acids. Germline V gene lookup returns CDR1 MNHEY and CDR2 SVGAGI. CDR3 region: CASSDSGAEAFF. The CDR3 region has the DNA TGTGCCAGCAGTGACTCAGGGGCTGAAGCTTTCTTT.

The gene calls are TRBV25-1 and TRBJ2-7; 8 bases line up with TRBD1. Germline assignment: CDR1 MGHDK and CDR2 SYGVNS. The length of the CDR3 is 13 residues. Trimming at V came to 6 bases and at J to 6 bases, leaving 7 bases not matched to a gene. The DNA of the CDR3 is TGTGCCAGCAGGGGGCAGGGGGCCGGCGAGCAGTACTTC. Amino acids: CASRGQGAGEQYF.

The rearrangement links TRBV4-2 to TRBJ1-4; 8 nucleotides align to TRBD1. Germline trimming cut 3 bases from V and 8 bases from J; bases unmatched to any gene: 8. Germline lookup yields CDR1 LGHNA and CDR2 YNFKEQ. This CDR3 has 15 amino acids. As DNA, the CDR3 is TGTGCCAGCAGCCAGGACAGGGTAAGGCCAGAAAAACTGTTTTTT. This codes for CASSQDRVRPEKLFF.

The rearrangement joins TRBV9 to TRBJ2-7; D possibly corresponds to TRBD2 (6 bases). The CDR3 runs 17 residues. Germline V gives CDR1 SGDLS, CDR2 YYNGEE. The V end was cut by 0 bases, the J end by 1 base, with 17 bases between. The CDR3 protein is CASSVEEGTRVSYEQYF. CDR3 DNA sequence: TGTGCCAGCAGCGTAGAGGAGGGGACCCGTGTTTCCTACGAGCAGTACTTC.

This rearrangement joins TRBV28 to TRBJ2-5; 10 bases agree with TRBD1. The CDR3 covers 13 residues. Germline CDR1 and CDR2: MDHEN and SYDVKM. Losses at the gene ends were 5 bases for V and 11 bases for J; bases not matched to a gene: 8. DNA of the CDR3: TGTGCCAGCAGTACGACAGGGGGCTCCCAGCAGTACTTC. This gives the protein CASSTTGGSQQYF. Variable domain in full (rest from reference TRBV28 and TRBJ2-5): DVKVTQSSRYLVKRTGEKVFLECVQDMDHENMFWYRQDPGLGLRLIYFSYDVKMKEKGDIPEGYSVSREKKERFSLILESASTNQTSMYLCASSTTGGSQQYFGPGTRLLVL.

The CDR3 DNA reads TGTGCCAGCAGCCTAACCGGGACAGGGGTGAGGAACACTGAAGCTTTCTTT. It codes for CASSLTGTGVRNTEAFF. The chain combines TRBV7-8 with TRBJ1-1; 10 nucleotides align to TRBD1. V gave up 5 bases and J gave up 1 base; unmatched junction bases: 10. From germline, CDR1 is SGHVS and CDR2 FQNEAQ. The CDR3 runs 17 residues.

This clone was recorded only once. V gene TRBV6-1 combines with J gene TRBJ2-7, with D perhaps matching TRBD1 (6 bases). V was pared by 2 bases and J by 2 bases, with 13 bases between. The germline gives CDR1 MNHNS, CDR2 SASEGT. The CDR3 has 15 residues. CDR3 region: CASSEQGTLAYEQYF. The CDR3 DNA is TGTGCCAGCAGTGAACAGGGGACATTGGCCTACGAGCAGTACTTC.

The chain carries TRBV5-1 and TRBJ1-4, with 10 bases that match TRBD1. With 4 bases clipped from V and 0 bases from J, the junction kept 6 bases outside the gene matches. Germline values: CDR1 SGHRS, CDR2 YFSETQ. This CDR3 is built from 17 residues. The CDR3 DNA reads as TGCGCCAGCAGCCCTCGGACAGGGGGATCAACTAATGAAAAACTGTTTTTT. Protein sequence: CASSPRTGGSTNEKLFF.

The V gene is TRBV7-7, the J gene TRBJ2-5, with TRBD1 identical over 10 bases. This CDR3 spans 14 amino acids. J gave up 4 bases and V 5 bases, and 4 bases lay outside the gene matches. Germline assignment: CDR1 SSHAT and CDR2 FNYEAQ (reference sequence). The CDR3 region has the DNA TGTGCCAGCAGCCCGGACAGGGGGACAGAGACCCAGTACTTC. This codes for CASSPDRGTETQYF. The full variable domain, in which reference TRBV7-7 and TRBJ2-5 provide the parts outside the CDR3, is GAGVSQSPRYKVTKRGQDVTLRCDPISSHATLYWYQQALGQGPEFLTYFNYEAQPDKSGLPSDRFSAERPEGSISTLTIQRTEQRDSAMYRCASSPDRGTETQYFGPGTRLLVL.

The gene calls are TRBV9 and TRBJ2-3; 11 nucleotides agree with TRBD2. V shed 3 bases and J 2 bases; nucleotides not matched to a gene: 5. The CDR3 is made up of 16 amino acids. Germline CDR1 SGDLS, CDR2 YYNGEE. DNA for the CDR3: TGTGCCAGCAGCGGGGGGACTAGCGGTTACACAGATACGCAGTATTTT. Translated: CASSGGTSGYTDTQYF. The full variable domain, with the rest looked up from reference TRBV9 and TRBJ2-3, is DSGVTQTPKHLITATGQRVTLRCSPRSGDLSVYWYQQSLDQGLQFLIQYYNGEERAKGNILERFSAQQFPDLHSELNLSSLELGDSALYFCASSGGTSGYTDTQYFGPGTRLTVL.

This chain joins TRBV2 and TRBJ2-1, with 9 bases matching TRBD1. Unmatched junction bases numbered 8, after V lost 8 bases and J lost 0 bases. The V gene's germline CDR1 is SNHLY and CDR2 FYNNEI. This CDR3 comprises 16 residues. The CDR3 sequence is CASGGQGWGSYNEQFF. The CDR3 DNA follows: TGTGCCAGCGGGGGACAGGGATGGGGCTCCTACAATGAGCAGTTCTTC.

The rearrangement uses TRBV6-5 and TRBJ2-3, with D possibly TRBD2 on 5 matching bases. The length of the CDR3 is 15 residues. Germline V gene sequence: CDR1 MNHEY, CDR2 SVGAGI. V was cut by 7 bases and J by 4 bases, with 18 bases left in between. CDR3 nucleotides: TGTGCCAGCACCAATACGGGGAGTTTCGCAGATACGCAGTATTTT. It translates to CASTNTGSFADTQYF.

This CDR3 reads CASSLPPRRGGEQYF. The DNA for the CDR3 is TGTGCCAGCAGTTTACCACCCAGGAGAGGGGGCGAGCAGTACTTC. The chain is built from TRBV27 and TRBJ2-7; a weak D match, TRBD1 (6 bases). V was clipped by 2 bases and J by 6 bases, with 17 bases between them. CDR1 MNHEY and CDR2 SMNVEV come from the germline V gene (reference sequence). The CDR3 extends over 15 amino acids.

The chain has TRBV6-1 and TRBJ2-2; 7 nucleotides align to TRBD2. Germline CDR1 and CDR2: MNHNS and SASEGT. The CDR3 runs to 14 residues. Germline trimming cut 7 bases from V and 4 bases from J; bases unmatched to any gene: 6. The CDR3 loop reads CASTGLVITGELFF. The CDR3, as DNA: TGTGCCAGCACCGGACTAGTGATCACCGGGGAGCTGTTTTTT.